The T cell receptor beta chain described here comes from a study of shared clonotypes between healthy human individuals. Data came from immunoSEQ multiplex PCR; TCRdb stores just in-frame clones and leaves some out. Of just over 2,000,000 clones listed, about 95% were seen once; the top ten hold roughly 1%. Naive CD8 populations comprised CD45RO-negative cells positively selected for CCR7, excluding terminally differentiated effector memory CD45RA+ cells. The donors, healthy adults who were HIV-negative, had experienced no recent acute infections or vaccinations. This TCR was sampled from a man aged 18 to 30 in good health. The sample consisted of naive CD8+ T cells sorted from blood.

The CDR3 nucleotides are TGTGCCAGCAGCTTAGATATAGGCACCTACGAGCAGTACTTC. Amino acids: CASSLDIGTYEQYF. J is TRBJ2-7 and V is TRBV7-9, with no clear D. CDR3 length: 14 residues. Trimming left V 1 base short and J 2 bases short, with 9 bases between. Germline loops: CDR1 SEHNR, CDR2 FQNEAQ (reference sequence).